This T cell receptor beta chain was observed in a study of blood T cell repertoires in COVID-19. Study overall: Collection of acute and convalescent COVID-19 samples took place in the United States, Italy and Spain.

The CDR3 consists of 13 residues. V lost 3 bases, J lost 4 bases, and 7 bases lay in between. Clones were read by immunoSEQ multiplex PCR, and TCRdb kept only the in-frame ones, dropping some. This sample has tens of thousands of clones, with 82% found just once. V is TRBV12-3 or TRBV12-4 and J is TRBJ1-5, with D hard to call. Sequenced sample: peripheral blood. This clonotype originated in an elderly man with active COVID-19. CDR3 DNA sequence: TGTGCCAGCAGTTTGGGAGTGAATCAGCCCCAGCATTTT. Translated, it gives CASSLGVNQPQHF.